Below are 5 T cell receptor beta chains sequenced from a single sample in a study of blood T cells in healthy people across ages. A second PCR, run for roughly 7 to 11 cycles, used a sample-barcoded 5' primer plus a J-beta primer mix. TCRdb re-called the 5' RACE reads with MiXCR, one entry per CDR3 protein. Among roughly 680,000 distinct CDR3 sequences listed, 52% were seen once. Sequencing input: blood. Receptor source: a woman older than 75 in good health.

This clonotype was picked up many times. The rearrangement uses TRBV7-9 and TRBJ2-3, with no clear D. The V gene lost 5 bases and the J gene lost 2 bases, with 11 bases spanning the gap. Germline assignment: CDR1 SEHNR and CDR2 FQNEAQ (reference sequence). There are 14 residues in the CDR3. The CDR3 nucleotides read TGTGCCAGCAGCCTTGTGTCTCTCACAGATACGCAGTATTTT. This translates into CASSLVSLTDTQYF.

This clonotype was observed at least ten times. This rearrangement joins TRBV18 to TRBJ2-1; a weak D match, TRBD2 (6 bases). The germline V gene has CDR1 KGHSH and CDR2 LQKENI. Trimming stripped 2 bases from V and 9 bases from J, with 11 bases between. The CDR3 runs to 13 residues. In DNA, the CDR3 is TGTGCCAGCTCACCAGGGACTGGGGCTGAGCAGTTCTTC. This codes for CASSPGTGAEQFF.

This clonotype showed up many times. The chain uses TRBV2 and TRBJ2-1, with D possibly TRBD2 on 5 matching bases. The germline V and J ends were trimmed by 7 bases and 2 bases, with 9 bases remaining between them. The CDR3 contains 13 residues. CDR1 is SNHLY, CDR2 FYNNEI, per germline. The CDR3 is CASNSGTYNEQFF. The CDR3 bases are TGTGCCAGCAACAGCGGAACCTACAATGAGCAGTTCTTC.

CDR3 bases: TGTGCCAGCAGCGCCTGGACTATCAAAGAGACCCAGTACTTC. It encodes CASSAWTIKETQYF. The chain carries TRBV7-9 and TRBJ2-5; maybe TRBD2 (6 bases). The germline V gene has CDR1 SEHNR and CDR2 FQNEAQ (reference sequence). The CDR3 is 14 residues long. V lost 5 bases, J lost 3 bases, and 13 bases lay in between.

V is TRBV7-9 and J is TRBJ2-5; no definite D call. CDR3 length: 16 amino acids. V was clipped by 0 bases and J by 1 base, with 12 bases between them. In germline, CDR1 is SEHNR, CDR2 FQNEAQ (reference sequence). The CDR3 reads CASSLALGSPQETQYF. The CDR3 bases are TGTGCCAGCAGCTTAGCGCTCGGCAGCCCCCAAGAGACCCAGTACTTC.